This T cell receptor (beta chain) stems from a study of blood T cell repertoires in COVID-19. Study details: There were acute and convalescent COVID-19 samples, and they came from the United States, Italy and Spain. The analysed material was cDNA or gDNA that came from T cells, B-cell-depleted T cells, or PBMCs.

In the original processing: Researchers report that nucleated cell counts were estimated from reference gene primer amplification. Generated by immunoSEQ multiplex PCR, the TCRdb table keeps only in-frame clones and is missing some. The V and J calls and clone size are taken from that table; D and trimming were inferred from the DNA. Seen here are about 370,000 clones, roughly 90% observed once, and the top ten hold 6.5% to 7%. The CDR3 runs 13 residues. V was cut by 7 bases and J by 8 bases, with 14 bases left in between. Germline V lookup: CDR1 MNHEY, CDR2 SVGAGI. V gene TRBV6-5 combines with J gene TRBJ1-4; D is possibly TRBD1 (5 bases). The sequence came from a man aged 18 to 30 with active or convalescent COVID-19. The sample taken for sequencing was peripheral blood. The CDR3 reads CASTPGGREKLFF. The CDR3 DNA sequence: TGTGCCAGCACCCCGGGGGGTAGGGAAAAACTGTTTTTT.